This is a list of T cell receptor beta chains from one sample in a study of metastatic and nonmetastatic thyroid tumors. MiXCR was used by TCRdb to re-call the PCR reads. Among around 30,000 clones listed, roughly a fifth were seen once. Source material: blood. The source is a female donor with papillary thyroid cancer or a benign thyroid nodule (not recorded which). Some clones in this sample may be carry-over from other donors' samples. The CDR3 runs from the conserved cysteine through the conserved F or W. D genes are given only for firm matches. Expanded clones are given a class, and other clones once, few, many or no size at all.

V gene: TRBV28; clone size: many; J gene: TRBJ2-7; CDR3 length: 13; D gene: -; CDR3 DNA: TGTGCCAGCAGTGCCGGGGGTTCCTACGAGCAGTACTTC; CDR3 protein: CASSAGGSYEQYF
V gene: TRBV11-2; clone size: -; J gene: TRBJ2-7; CDR3 length: 13; D gene: -; CDR3 DNA: TGTGCCAGCAGCTTATCCCGGTTGAACGAGCAGTACTTC; CDR3 protein: CASSLSRLNEQYF
V gene: TRBV20-1; clone size: many; J gene: TRBJ1-4; CDR3 length: 15; D gene: -; CDR3 DNA: TGCAGTGCTCGAGGCACGAGGGGGGCGGGTGAAAAACTGTTTTTT; CDR3 protein: CSARGTRGAGEKLFF
V gene: TRBV5-1; clone size: -; J gene: TRBJ1-1; CDR3 length: 14; D gene: TRBD1; CDR3 DNA: TGCGCCAGCAGCTTGAGGGGGACAGGGACTGAAGCTTTCTTT; CDR3 protein: CASSLRGTGTEAFF
V gene: TRBV11-2; clone size: -; J gene: TRBJ2-3; CDR3 length: 16; D gene: -; CDR3 DNA: TGTGCCAGCAGCATCGGTTTGAAAATCCTAACAGATACGCAGTATTTT; CDR3 protein: CASSIGLKILTDTQYF
V gene: TRBV6-1; clone size: many; J gene: TRBJ1-3; CDR3 length: 14; D gene: -; CDR3 DNA: TGTGCCGGGGGAGGGAGCAGAGGTGTAGACACCATATATTTT; CDR3 protein: CAGGGSRGVDTIYF
V gene: TRBV6-2/TRBV6-3; clone size: few; J gene: TRBJ2-7; CDR3 length: 16; D gene: -; CDR3 DNA: TGTGTCAGCAGTTACTCGACGTCGGGGGATGTCTACGAGCAGTACTTC; CDR3 protein: CVSSYSTSGDVYEQYF
V gene: TRBV7-3; clone size: -; J gene: TRBJ2-7; CDR3 length: 18; D gene: -; CDR3 DNA: TGTGCCAGCAGCTTAACCCCCAGCCAGACATTGTCTGTCTACGAGCAGTACTTC; CDR3 protein: CASSLTPSQTLSVYEQYF
V gene: TRBV20-1; clone size: -; J gene: TRBJ2-7; CDR3 length: 14; D gene: TRBD1; CDR3 DNA: TGCAGTGCTAGATGGGACAGGGGGCGAAACGAGCAGTACTTC; CDR3 protein: CSARWDRGRNEQYF
V gene: TRBV7-6; clone size: many; J gene: TRBJ1-1; CDR3 length: 17; D gene: TRBD1; CDR3 DNA: TGTGCCAGCAGTCATCGGCCGGGTGACAGGGGAGGCACTGAAGCTTTCTTT; CDR3 protein: CASSHRPGDRGGTEAFF
V gene: TRBV20-1; clone size: many; J gene: TRBJ2-3; CDR3 length: 14; D gene: -; CDR3 DNA: TGCAGTGCTAGAGGGGACTCCCGCCCAGATACGCAGTATTTT; CDR3 protein: CSARGDSRPDTQYF
V gene: TRBV5-1; clone size: many; J gene: TRBJ2-2; CDR3 length: 12; D gene: -; CDR3 DNA: TGCGCCAGCAGTTGGAACACCGGGGAGCTGTTTTTT; CDR3 protein: CASSWNTGELFF
V gene: TRBV3-1; clone size: many; J gene: TRBJ2-7; CDR3 length: 15; D gene: -; CDR3 DNA: TGTGCCAGCAGCCAAGACCGAGGACAACGCTACGAGCAGTACTTC; CDR3 protein: CASSQDRGQRYEQYF
V gene: TRBV28; clone size: many; J gene: TRBJ2-7; CDR3 length: 13; D gene: -; CDR3 DNA: TGTGCCAGCGAAGGGGGTGGGCCCTACGAGCAGTACTTC; CDR3 protein: CASEGGGPYEQYF
V gene: TRBV6-2/TRBV6-3; clone size: many; J gene: TRBJ1-1; CDR3 length: 13; D gene: -; CDR3 DNA: TGTGCCAGCAGTTACCAGGGGTCCGCGAAAGCTTTCTTT; CDR3 protein: CASSYQGSAKAFF
V gene: TRBV20-1; clone size: once; J gene: TRBJ2-1; CDR3 length: 15; D gene: TRBD2; CDR3 DNA: TGCAGTGCTAAAGGACAGCGGGAGTCCTACAATGAGCAGTTCTTC; CDR3 protein: CSAKGQRESYNEQFF
V gene: TRBV30; clone size: -; J gene: TRBJ2-4; CDR3 length: 12; D gene: -; CDR3 DNA: TGTGCCTGGAAGGGTGGCAAAAACATTCAGTACTTC; CDR3 protein: CAWKGGKNIQYF
V gene: TRBV20-1; clone size: -; J gene: TRBJ2-7; CDR3 length: 15; D gene: -; CDR3 DNA: TGCAGTGCCCCCCCGGTGGGAGGTGCGGCCCACGAGCAGTACTTC; CDR3 protein: CSAPPVGGAAHEQYF
V gene: TRBV6-1; clone size: many; J gene: TRBJ1-2; CDR3 length: 15; D gene: TRBD1; CDR3 DNA: TGTGCCAGCAGGTACCAAGAGGGACAGCACTATGGCTACACCTTC; CDR3 protein: CASRYQEGQHYGYTF
V gene: TRBV6-1; clone size: few; J gene: TRBJ2-7; CDR3 length: 13; D gene: -; CDR3 DNA: TGTGCCAGCAGTGACGTCGGCTCCTACGAGCAGTACTTC; CDR3 protein: CASSDVGSYEQYF
V gene: TRBV20-1; clone size: many; J gene: TRBJ2-3; CDR3 length: 15; D gene: -; CDR3 DNA: TGCAGTGCTAGCGGGAGTAATAGTGGGACAGATACGCAGTATTTT; CDR3 protein: CSASGSNSGTDTQYF
V gene: TRBV6-1; clone size: few; J gene: TRBJ1-5; CDR3 length: 14; D gene: -; CDR3 DNA: TGTGCCAGCAGTAAACAGTATAGCAATCAGCCCCAGCATTTT; CDR3 protein: CASSKQYSNQPQHF
V gene: TRBV9; clone size: many; J gene: TRBJ2-3; CDR3 length: 16; D gene: TRBD2; CDR3 DNA: TGTGCCAGCAGCCCCTCCAGCGGGGGGACAAAAGATACGCAGTATTTT; CDR3 protein: CASSPSSGGTKDTQYF
V gene: TRBV7-9; clone size: -; J gene: TRBJ1-1; CDR3 length: 14; D gene: -; CDR3 DNA: TGTGCCAGCAGCTTAGTGGGGGTGGACACTGAAGCTTTCTTT; CDR3 protein: CASSLVGVDTEAFF
V gene: TRBV25-1; clone size: -; J gene: TRBJ1-4; CDR3 length: 12; D gene: -; CDR3 DNA: TGTGCCAGCAGTGACCCGGCAGAAAAACTGTTTTTT; CDR3 protein: CASSDPAEKLFF
V gene: TRBV19; clone size: -; J gene: TRBJ1-2; CDR3 length: 17; D gene: TRBD1; CDR3 DNA: TGTGCCAGTAGCTTCCGGTCAGCGGGACAGTATGTCTATGGCTACACCTTC; CDR3 protein: CASSFRSAGQYVYGYTF
V gene: TRBV19; clone size: many; J gene: TRBJ1-5; CDR3 length: 14; D gene: -; CDR3 DNA: TGTGCCAGTAGTATACTGCAGGGAAGACAGCCCCAGCATTTT; CDR3 protein: CASSILQGRQPQHF
V gene: TRBV7-2; clone size: -; J gene: TRBJ2-7; CDR3 length: 12; D gene: -; CDR3 DNA: TGTGCCAGCAGCTTGGCCACCTACGAGCAGTACTTC; CDR3 protein: CASSLATYEQYF
V gene: TRBV4-1; clone size: -; J gene: TRBJ2-1; CDR3 length: 13; D gene: TRBD1; CDR3 DNA: TGCGCCAGCAGGGCCGAGGGGGCTCGAGAGCAGTTCTTC; CDR3 protein: CASRAEGAREQFF
V gene: TRBV20-1; clone size: many; J gene: TRBJ2-5; CDR3 length: 14; D gene: -; CDR3 DNA: TGCAGTGCTAGAGAAAGTCGAGATATAGAGACCCAGTACTTC; CDR3 protein: CSARESRDIETQYF
V gene: TRBV28; clone size: few; J gene: TRBJ2-7; CDR3 length: 15; D gene: -; CDR3 DNA: TGTGCCAGCAGTTTACGGAAATTGCCCCTACGCGAGCAGTACTTC; CDR3 protein: CASSLRKLPLREQYF
V gene: TRBV21-1; clone size: -; J gene: TRBJ2-6; CDR3 length: 19; D gene: -; CDR3 DNA: TGTGCCAGCAGCACGACTGGGACAGGGGGCTACTCTGGGGCCAACGTCCTGACTTTC; CDR3 protein: CASSTTGTGGYSGANVLTF
V gene: TRBV20-1; clone size: many; J gene: TRBJ2-3; CDR3 length: 15; D gene: TRBD1; CDR3 DNA: TGCAGTGCCAGCATGGACAGGGGGCGAGCGGATACGCAGTATTTT; CDR3 protein: CSASMDRGRADTQYF
V gene: TRBV4-3; clone size: -; J gene: TRBJ2-2; CDR3 length: 15; D gene: -; CDR3 DNA: TGCGCCAGCAGCCAAGAAATCGCGCGGACCGGGGAGCTGTTTTTT; CDR3 protein: CASSQEIARTGELFF
V gene: TRBV19; clone size: many; J gene: TRBJ1-6; CDR3 length: 15; D gene: TRBD1; CDR3 DNA: TGTGCCAGTAGTGGACAGGGCGCGTTTTATTCACCCCTCCACTTT; CDR3 protein: CASSGQGAFYSPLHF
V gene: TRBV6-1; clone size: few; J gene: TRBJ1-2; CDR3 length: 13; D gene: -; CDR3 DNA: TGTGCCAGCAGTGAAGACGGACTCTATGGCTACACCTTC; CDR3 protein: CASSEDGLYGYTF
V gene: TRBV6-1; clone size: few; J gene: TRBJ2-3; CDR3 length: 16; D gene: -; CDR3 DNA: TGTGCCAGCAACTATGGGCTTCCCCTTAGCACAGATACGCAGTATTTT; CDR3 protein: CASNYGLPLSTDTQYF
V gene: TRBV7-2; clone size: many; J gene: TRBJ2-7; CDR3 length: 15; D gene: -; CDR3 DNA: TGTGCCAGCAGCTTAATTGGGGGGGGGCGGTACGAGCAGTACTTC; CDR3 protein: CASSLIGGGRYEQYF
V gene: TRBV11-2; clone size: -; J gene: TRBJ2-1; CDR3 length: 15; D gene: TRBD2; CDR3 DNA: TGTGCCAGCAGCCCAACCGACACATGGACTAGCGGGCAGTTCTTC; CDR3 protein: CASSPTDTWTSGQFF
V gene: TRBV27; clone size: many; J gene: TRBJ1-3; CDR3 length: 14; D gene: -; CDR3 DNA: TGTGCCAGCAGTTTACGCCACTCTGGAAACACCATATATTTT; CDR3 protein: CASSLRHSGNTIYF
V gene: TRBV28; clone size: -; J gene: TRBJ2-5; CDR3 length: 13; D gene: -; CDR3 DNA: TGTGCCAGCAGAGGGGGGGGGTCGGAGACCCAGTACTTC; CDR3 protein: CASRGGGSETQYF
V gene: TRBV6-5; clone size: few; J gene: TRBJ1-2; CDR3 length: 16; D gene: TRBD1; CDR3 DNA: TGTGCCAGCAGTTACATTCGGACAGGGGGAGGCTATGGCTACACCTTC; CDR3 protein: CASSYIRTGGGYGYTF
V gene: TRBV30; clone size: -; J gene: TRBJ1-2; CDR3 length: 12; D gene: TRBD1; CDR3 DNA: TGTGCCTGGAAACAGGACAGGGGAAGGAACACCTTC; CDR3 protein: CAWKQDRGRNTF
V gene: TRBV5-1; clone size: many; J gene: TRBJ2-3; CDR3 length: 14; D gene: TRBD2; CDR3 DNA: TGCGCCAGCAGCGCGTCGCGGGAGGAAGATACGCAGTATTTT; CDR3 protein: CASSASREEDTQYF
V gene: TRBV4-1; clone size: medium-sized; J gene: TRBJ1-2; CDR3 length: 16; D gene: TRBD1; CDR3 DNA: TGCGCCAGCAGCCAAGATAGGGGACAGGGAACCTATGGCTACACCTTC; CDR3 protein: CASSQDRGQGTYGYTF
V gene: TRBV7-3; clone size: many; J gene: TRBJ1-1; CDR3 length: 14; D gene: -; CDR3 DNA: TGTGCCAGCAGTACTACAGGGCTGAACACTGAAGCTTTCTTT; CDR3 protein: CASSTTGLNTEAFF
V gene: TRBV12-3/TRBV12-4; clone size: few; J gene: TRBJ2-1; CDR3 length: 12; D gene: -; CDR3 DNA: TGTGCCAGCAGTTTTCCCCTCAATGAGCAGTTCTTC; CDR3 protein: CASSFPLNEQFF
V gene: TRBV5-1; clone size: -; J gene: TRBJ1-1; CDR3 length: 14; D gene: -; CDR3 DNA: TGCGCCAGCAGCCCCACTACATCGCGCACTGAAGCTTTCTTT; CDR3 protein: CASSPTTSRTEAFF
V gene: TRBV6-1; clone size: medium-sized; J gene: TRBJ1-5; CDR3 length: 15; D gene: -; CDR3 DNA: TGTGCCAGCAGACGCCCCGGGACGGGGAATCAGCCCCAGCATTTT; CDR3 protein: CASRRPGTGNQPQHF
V gene: TRBV10-3; clone size: many; J gene: TRBJ1-1; CDR3 length: 13; D gene: TRBD1; CDR3 DNA: TGTGCCATCCGGACAGGGATGAACACTGAAGCTTTCTTT; CDR3 protein: CAIRTGMNTEAFF